A selection of T cell receptor beta chains follows, all from one sample in a study of glioma-infiltrating T cells after dendritic cell vaccination. Here immunoSEQ multiplex PCR was the method, and the copy in TCRdb shows in-frame clones only, minus some. The table lists under 75,000 clones, 85% of them singletons. Sequencing used blood, obtained after dendritic cell vaccination. The receptors shown here come from a human donor with glioblastoma. Each CDR3 is given with its conserved first and last residue. D genes are given only for firm matches. Clone size, where shown, is once, few, many, or a class for clones that have expanded.

v_gene	len	abundance	d_gene	j_gene	CDR3nt	CDR3aa
TRBV5-1	17	NA	TRBD2	TRBJ2-1	TGCGCCAGCAGCTTGGGAGAGGCGGGGGGTACTTACAATGAGCAGTTCTTC	CASSLGEAGGTYNEQFF
TRBV4-3	14	NA	NA	TRBJ1-1	TGCGCCAGCAGCTTAACAGGTGTACGGGCTGAAGCTTTCTTT	CASSLTGVRAEAFF
TRBV6-5	15	once	NA	TRBJ1-6	TGTGCCAGCAGTTACGGCCAGGGATGGGATTCACCCCTCCACTTT	CASSYGQGWDSPLHF
TRBV6-5	14	NA	TRBD2	TRBJ2-1	TGTGCCATCGCCACTAGCGGGGGGCACAATGAGCAGTTCTTC	CAIATSGGHNEQFF
TRBV9	17	NA	NA	TRBJ1-2	TGTGCCAGCAGCCCCGCGGGAGGCCGGGTTCAGAACTATGGCTACACCTTC	CASSPAGGRVQNYGYTF
TRBV15	18	NA	NA	TRBJ1-4	TGTGCCACCAGCAGAGGTTCTAGTGGAGGGCAGCTTGGTGAAAAACTGTTTTTT	CATSRGSSGGQLGEKLFF
TRBV30	15	few	TRBD2	TRBJ2-2	TGTGCCTGGAAACTGGCGGGGGGGCGGGCCGGGGAGCTGTTTTTT	CAWKLAGGRAGELFF
TRBV11-3	13	NA	TRBD1	TRBJ2-7	TGTGCCAGCAGCTTAACAGGACAGGGGGCAATGTACTTC	CASSLTGQGAMYF
TRBV7-2	16	NA	TRBD1	TRBJ1-1	TGTGCCAGCAGCTTAACCCTGGACAGGGGGCGAACTGAAGCTTTCTTT	CASSLTLDRGRTEAFF
TRBV4-3	17	NA	TRBD2	TRBJ2-2	TGCGCCAGCAGCCGGGATAGCGGGGGGGCCGGGACCGGGGAGCTGTTTTTT	CASSRDSGGAGTGELFF
TRBV5-1	13	NA	TRBD1	TRBJ1-2	TGCGCCAGCAGCTTACAGGGGGCGCGCGGCTACACCTTC	CASSLQGARGYTF
TRBV30	13	NA	TRBD1	TRBJ1-5	TGTGCCTGGAGTGGACAGGGCCATCAGCCCCAGCATTTT	CAWSGQGHQPQHF
TRBV5-4	16	NA	TRBD2	TRBJ2-3	TGTGCCAGCAGCTTCTCTAGCGGGGGGGCCGCAGATACGCAGTATTTT	CASSFSSGGAADTQYF
TRBV7-2	15	NA	TRBD1	TRBJ1-2	TGTGCCAGCAGCCTGACAGGGGGAACCCTCTATGGCTACACCTTC	CASSLTGGTLYGYTF
TRBV7-8	16	NA	TRBD1	TRBJ2-2	TGTGCCAGCAGCTTAGAAATACAGGGGGTTACCGGGGAGCTGTTTTTT	CASSLEIQGVTGELFF
TRBV5-6	13	NA	NA	TRBJ2-7	TGTGCCAGCAGCTGGACAAACGCCTACGAGCAGTACTTC	CASSWTNAYEQYF
TRBV7-8	15	once	NA	TRBJ1-5	TGTGCCAGCAGCGGGCAGGGTCGGAGCAATCAGCCCCAGCATTTT	CASSGQGRSNQPQHF
TRBV6-5	14	NA	NA	TRBJ1-5	TGTGCCAGCAGTCCGACAAGCACATTACAGCCCCAGCATTTT	CASSPTSTLQPQHF
TRBV9	14	NA	TRBD1	TRBJ1-3	TGTGCCAGCAGCGAGGCAGGGGGAGGAAACACCATATATTTT	CASSEAGGGNTIYF
TRBV19	16	NA	TRBD1	TRBJ1-6	TGTGCCAGTAGTGGGACAGGGAGCTCCTATAATTCACCCCTCCACTTT	CASSGTGSSYNSPLHF
TRBV28	12	few	NA	TRBJ1-1	TGTGCCAGCAGTACTTCCGGGATCCCTAGGGTCTTT	CASSTSGIPRVF
TRBV29-1	12	NA	NA	TRBJ2-5	TGCAGCGACTCTCGGGGGACGGAGACCCAGTACTTC	CSDSRGTETQYF
TRBV10-3	17	once	TRBD1	TRBJ2-1	TGTGCCATCAGTGATTTGGACAGGGGGCGCCCCGGCAATGAGCAGTTCTTC	CAISDLDRGRPGNEQFF
TRBV18	15	NA	NA	TRBJ1-1	TGTGCCAGCTCACCAGGCAGGGTCGCGAACACTGAAGCTTTCTTT	CASSPGRVANTEAFF
TRBV5-5	14	NA	TRBD1	TRBJ1-1	TGTGCCAGCAGCTTGGCAGACAGGGGCACTGAAGCTTTCTTT	CASSLADRGTEAFF
TRBV9	15	NA	TRBD1	TRBJ1-1	TGTGCCAGCAGCCCCCCACAGGGGGGTAACACTGAAGCTTTCTTT	CASSPPQGGNTEAFF
TRBV7-2	15	NA	NA	TRBJ1-5	TGTGCCAGCAGCTTAATGCAGGTAGAGAGACAGCCCCAGCATTTT	CASSLMQVERQPQHF
TRBV5-4	16	NA	TRBD1	TRBJ1-2	TGTGCCAGCAGCTTGGCCATCGGGACAGGGGCCTATGGCTACACCTTC	CASSLAIGTGAYGYTF
TRBV6-5	14	NA	NA	TRBJ1-2	TGTGCCAGCAGTTATGGTCGAGGCGGTTATGGCTACACCTTC	CASSYGRGGYGYTF
TRBV11-2	19	NA	TRBD1	TRBJ1-5	TGTGCCAGCAGCTTAGGTCCGTGGACAGGAGGATTGTCTAATCAGCCCCAGCATTTT	CASSLGPWTGGLSNQPQHF
TRBV4-3	18	NA	TRBD2	TRBJ2-1	TGCGCCAGCAGCCAAGATCCCGTTTTAGCGGGGGGCCCAAATGAGCAGTTCTTC	CASSQDPVLAGGPNEQFF
TRBV7-2	17	NA	NA	TRBJ1-2	TGTGCCAGCAGCTTAGCGGCGGGGAGGGAAGTCGTCTATGGCTACACCTTC	CASSLAAGREVVYGYTF
TRBV6-1	14	NA	NA	TRBJ1-2	TGTGCCAGCAGTGAACGCGTTGGAGACTATGGCTACACCTTC	CASSERVGDYGYTF
TRBV5-4	20	NA	TRBD1	TRBJ1-5	TGTGCCAGCAGCTGTACATTCAACCGGGACAGTATAGATAGCAATCAGCCCCAGCATTTT	CASSCTFNRDSIDSNQPQHF
TRBV13	12	NA	TRBD1	TRBJ1-1	TGTGCCAGCAGCTTCGGACAGGTCGAAGCTTTCTTT	CASSFGQVEAFF
TRBV5-4	17	NA	NA	TRBJ2-7	TGTGCCAGCAGCTTGTTTGGGTCAGGGGTGGTCCGCAACGAGCAGTACTTC	CASSLFGSGVVRNEQYF
TRBV5-1	14	NA	NA	TRBJ2-5	TGCGCCAGCAGCCCCGGACAACCGCGAGAGACCCAGTACTTC	CASSPGQPRETQYF
TRBV30	13	NA	TRBD1	TRBJ1-2	TGTGCCTGGAGTGTAGGTCAGGGGGACGGCTACACCTTC	CAWSVGQGDGYTF
TRBV7-2	16	few	TRBD2	TRBJ2-4	TGTGCCAGCAGCGGCGGACTAGCGGGGACCAAAAACATTCAGTACTTC	CASSGGLAGTKNIQYF
TRBV7-2	15	NA	NA	TRBJ1-5	TGTGCCAGCAGCTTAGGGGACTATAGCAATCAGCCCCAGCATTTT	CASSLGDYSNQPQHF
TRBV18	13	NA	NA	TRBJ1-1	TGTGCCAGCTCACCGGAGCTAGACGCTGAAGCTTTCTTT	CASSPELDAEAFF
TRBV6-5	14	NA	TRBD1	TRBJ1-2	TGTGCCAGCACTCCGGGGACAGGCTACTATGGCTACACCTTC	CASTPGTGYYGYTF
TRBV5-8	14	once	TRBD1	TRBJ1-4	TGTGCCAGCAGCTTCCGGGACAGGGGATACTCGCTGTTTTTT	CASSFRDRGYSLFF
TRBV7-2	15	NA	TRBD1	TRBJ1-2	TGTGCCAGCAGCTTAGGGTCAACAGGGGGTTATGGCTACACCTTC	CASSLGSTGGYGYTF
TRBV9	16	NA	TRBD2	TRBJ2-2	TGTGCCAGCAGCCTCGGCGGGGGGACGAACACCGGGGAGCTGTTTTTT	CASSLGGGTNTGELFF
TRBV6-5	13	NA	NA	TRBJ1-6	TGTGCCAGCCGCGGGGGATATAATTCACCCCTCCACTTT	CASRGGYNSPLHF
TRBV10-1	15	NA	NA	TRBJ1-2	TGCGCCAGCAGTGAGTTAACAGAGAAGGACTATGGCTACACCTTC	CASSELTEKDYGYTF
TRBV6-1	14	few	TRBD1	TRBJ2-7	TGTGCCAGCACCAGACAGGGTGCGGACTACGAGCAGTACTTC	CASTRQGADYEQYF
TRBV10-3	16	NA	NA	TRBJ2-7	TGTGCCATCAGTGAATATGACACCGTTTATGACTACGAGCAGTACTTC	CAISEYDTVYDYEQYF
TRBV30	13	NA	NA	TRBJ2-2	TGTGCCTGGAACAGGGACGACACCGGGGAGCTGTTTTTT	CAWNRDDTGELFF
TRBV11-3	14	NA	NA	TRBJ2-5	TGTGCCAGCAGCCCTCGTAGGGGGAAAGAGACCCAGTACTTC	CASSPRRGKETQYF
TRBV7-2	18	NA	TRBD1	TRBJ2-7	TGTGCCAGCAGCCGGGGAAGACAGGGGGCCAAGTCACGGTACGAGCAGTACTTC	CASSRGRQGAKSRYEQYF